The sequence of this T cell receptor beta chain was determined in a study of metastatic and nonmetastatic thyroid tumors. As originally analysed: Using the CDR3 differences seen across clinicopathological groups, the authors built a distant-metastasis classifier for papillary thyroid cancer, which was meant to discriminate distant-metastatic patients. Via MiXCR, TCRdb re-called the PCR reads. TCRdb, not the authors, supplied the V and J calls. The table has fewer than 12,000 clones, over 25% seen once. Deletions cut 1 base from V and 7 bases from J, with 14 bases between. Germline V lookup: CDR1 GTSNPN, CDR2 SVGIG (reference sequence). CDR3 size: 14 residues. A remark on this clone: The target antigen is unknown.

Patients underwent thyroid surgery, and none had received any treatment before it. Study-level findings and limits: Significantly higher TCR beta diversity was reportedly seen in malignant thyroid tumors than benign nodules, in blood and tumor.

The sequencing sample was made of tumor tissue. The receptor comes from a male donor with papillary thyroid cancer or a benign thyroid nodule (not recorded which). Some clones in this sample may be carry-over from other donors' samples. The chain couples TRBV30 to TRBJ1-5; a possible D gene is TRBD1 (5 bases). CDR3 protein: CAWSGGTVGQPQHF. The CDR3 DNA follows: TGTGCCTGGAGTGGGGGGACGGTGGGGCAGCCCCAGCATTTT. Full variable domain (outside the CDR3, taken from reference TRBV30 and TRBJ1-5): SQTIHQWPATLVQPVGSPLSLECTVEGTSNPNLYWYRQAAGRGLQLLFYSVGIGQISSEVPQNLSASRPQDRQFILSSKKLLLSDSGFYLCAWSGGTVGQPQHFGDGTRLSIL.